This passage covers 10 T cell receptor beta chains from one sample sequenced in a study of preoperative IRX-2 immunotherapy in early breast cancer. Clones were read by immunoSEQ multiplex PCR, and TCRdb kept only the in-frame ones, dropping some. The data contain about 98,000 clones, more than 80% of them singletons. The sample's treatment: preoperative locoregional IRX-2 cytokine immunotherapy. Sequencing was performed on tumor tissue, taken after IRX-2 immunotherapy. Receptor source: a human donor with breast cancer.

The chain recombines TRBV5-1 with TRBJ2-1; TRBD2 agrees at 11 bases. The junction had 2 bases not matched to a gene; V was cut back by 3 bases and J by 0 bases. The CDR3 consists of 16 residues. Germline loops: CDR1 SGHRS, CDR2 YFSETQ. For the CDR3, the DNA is TGCGCCAGCAGCTCCACTAGCGGGAGCTCCTACAATGAGCAGTTCTTC. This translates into CASSSTSGSSYNEQFF.

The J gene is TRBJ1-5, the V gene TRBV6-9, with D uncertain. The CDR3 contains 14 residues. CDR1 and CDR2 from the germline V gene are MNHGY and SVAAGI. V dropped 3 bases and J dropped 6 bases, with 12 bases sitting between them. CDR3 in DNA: TGTGCCAGCAGTTACGACCGAGGAGGTCAGCCCCAGCATTTT. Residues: CASSYDRGGQPQHF.

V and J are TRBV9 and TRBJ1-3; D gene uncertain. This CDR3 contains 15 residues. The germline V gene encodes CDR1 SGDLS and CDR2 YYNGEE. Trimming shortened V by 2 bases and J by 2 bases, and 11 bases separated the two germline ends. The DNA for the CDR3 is TGTGCCAGCAGCGTCCAACAGAGTCCTGGAAACACCATATATTTT. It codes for CASSVQQSPGNTIYF.

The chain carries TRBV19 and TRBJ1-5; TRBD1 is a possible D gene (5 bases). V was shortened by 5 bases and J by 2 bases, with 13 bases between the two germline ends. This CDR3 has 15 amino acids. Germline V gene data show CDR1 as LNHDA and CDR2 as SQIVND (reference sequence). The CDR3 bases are TGTGCCAGTAGTGGCCCGGGGGACCGCAATCAGCCCCAGCATTTT. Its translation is CASSGPGDRNQPQHF.

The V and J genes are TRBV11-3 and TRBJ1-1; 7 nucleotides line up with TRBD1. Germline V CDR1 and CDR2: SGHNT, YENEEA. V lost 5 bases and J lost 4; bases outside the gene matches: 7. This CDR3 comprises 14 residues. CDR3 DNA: TGTGCCAGCAGCCGAAGCAGGGGGGCCACTGAAGCTTTCTTT. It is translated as CASSRSRGATEAFF. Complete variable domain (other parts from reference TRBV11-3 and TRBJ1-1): EAGVVQSPRYKIIEKKQPVAFWCNPISGHNTLYWYLQNLGQGPELLIRYENEEAVDDSQLPKDRFSAERLKGVDSTLKIQPAELGDSAVYLCASSRSRGATEAFFGQGTRLTVV.

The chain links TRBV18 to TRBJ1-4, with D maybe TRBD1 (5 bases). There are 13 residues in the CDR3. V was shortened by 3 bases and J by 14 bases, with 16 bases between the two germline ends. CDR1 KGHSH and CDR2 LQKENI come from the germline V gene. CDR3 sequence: CASSPGGVRGLFF. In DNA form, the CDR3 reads TGTGCCAGCTCACCCGGGGGGGTTCGTGGTCTGTTTTTT. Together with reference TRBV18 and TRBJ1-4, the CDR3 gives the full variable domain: NAGVMQNPRHLVRRRGQEARLRCSPMKGHSHVYWYRQLPEEGLKFMVYLQKENIIDESGMPKERFSAEFPKEGPSILRIQQVVRGDSAAYFCASSPGGVRGLFFGSGTQLSVL.

As DNA, the CDR3 is TGTGCCAGCAGCCAAGGGACTAGCGGGAGGGCATCAGATACGCAGTATTTT. It encodes CASSQGTSGRASDTQYF. This chain joins TRBV11-3 and TRBJ2-3, with TRBD2 matching 16 bases. Germline V gives CDR1 SGHNT, CDR2 YENEEA. V lost 5 bases to trimming and J lost 4 bases; unmatched junction nucleotides: 6. The CDR3 runs 17 residues. Full variable domain (missing parts from reference TRBV11-3 and TRBJ2-3): EAGVVQSPRYKIIEKKQPVAFWCNPISGHNTLYWYLQNLGQGPELLIRYENEEAVDDSQLPKDRFSAERLKGVDSTLKIQPAELGDSAVYLCASSQGTSGRASDTQYFGPGTRLTVL.

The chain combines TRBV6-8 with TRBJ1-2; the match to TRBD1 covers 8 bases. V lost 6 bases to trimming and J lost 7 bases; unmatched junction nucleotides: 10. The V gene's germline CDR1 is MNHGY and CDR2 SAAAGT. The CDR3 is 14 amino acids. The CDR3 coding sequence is TGTGCCAGCAGCCTACAGGGGGGCTCGGGTGGCTACACCTTC. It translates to CASSLQGGSGGYTF.

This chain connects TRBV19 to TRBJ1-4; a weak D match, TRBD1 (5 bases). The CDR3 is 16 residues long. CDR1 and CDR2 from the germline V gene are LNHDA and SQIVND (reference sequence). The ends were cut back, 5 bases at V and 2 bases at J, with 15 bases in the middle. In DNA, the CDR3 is TGTGCCAGTAGTTTCGGGACCGGGAATACTAATGAAAAACTGTTTTTT. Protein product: CASSFGTGNTNEKLFF.

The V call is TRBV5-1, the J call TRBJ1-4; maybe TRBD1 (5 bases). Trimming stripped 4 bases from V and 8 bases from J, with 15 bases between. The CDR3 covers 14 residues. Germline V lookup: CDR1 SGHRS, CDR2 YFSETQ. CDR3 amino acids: CASSRGVSGEKLFF. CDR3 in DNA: TGCGCCAGCAGCCGGGGGGTTTCTGGGGAAAAACTGTTTTTT.